One and the same sample provided the 28 T cell receptor beta chains below, sequenced in a study of cytomegalovirus exposure and HLA in healthy donors. The study ran its PCR with 60 Vbeta and 13 Jbeta primers. Clones were read by immunoSEQ multiplex PCR, and TCRdb kept only the in-frame ones, dropping some. The data show roughly 99,000 clones, with roughly three quarters seen just once and about 3.5% held by the top ten. The sequenced sample consisted of PBMCs. All receptors come from a male donor in good health and CMV-seropositive.

The V gene is TRBV11-2, the J gene TRBJ2-7, with D uncertain. Germline loops: CDR1 SGHAT, CDR2 FQNNGV. The CDR3 loop spans 15 amino acids. V lost 4 bases to trimming and J lost 4 bases, with 17 bases between them. The CDR3 region has the DNA TGTGCCAGCAGCTCCGTTGAAAGGAGACGATACGAGCAGTACTTC. Amino acids: CASSSVERRRYEQYF.

The CDR3 sequence is CASSLDRPGHNSPLHF. The CDR3 bases are TGCGCCAGCAGCTTGGATCGGCCGGGACACAATTCACCCCTCCACTTT. This chain joins TRBV5-1 and TRBJ1-6; maybe TRBD1 (6 bases). Germline values: CDR1 SGHRS, CDR2 YFSETQ. V lost 0 bases and J 7 bases, leaving 14 bases between the germline ends. This CDR3 comprises 16 residues.

The genes are TRBV7-2 and TRBJ2-5; 7 positions match TRBD1. The end of the DNA fits TRBJ2-7 better, so the J call may be wrong. The germline CDR1 and CDR2 sequences are SGHTA and FQGNSA. The CDR3 runs 15 residues. The CDR3, as DNA: TGTGCCAGCAGCGTAAACAGGGGTAGGGCCTACGAGCAGTACTTC. Encoded protein: CASSVNRGRAYEQYF.

This clone was found a few times. The chain joins TRBV28 to TRBJ1-1, with a possible D match to TRBD1 (5 bases). The CDR3 has 14 residues. Germline-derived CDR1 and CDR2 are MDHEN and SYDVKM. Trimming removed 2 bases at V and 4 bases at J, with 11 bases between. The CDR3 DNA reads as TGTGCCAGCAGTTTACAGGGATCACCCACTGAAGCTTTCTTT. Encoded protein: CASSLQGSPTEAFF.

The chain combines TRBV4-1 with TRBJ2-4, with TRBD1 as a possible D gene (6 bases). The ends were cut back, 3 bases at V and 1 base at J, with 10 bases in the middle. The CDR3 is made up of 15 amino acids. The germline V gene has CDR1 MGHRA and CDR2 YSYEKL. In nucleotides, the CDR3 is TGCGCCAGCAGCCAGCTACAGGGTGCCAAAAACATTCAGTACTTC. It specifies CASSQLQGAKNIQYF.

V gene TRBV4-1 combines with J gene TRBJ2-5, with TRBD1 matching over 7 bases. The CDR3 has 14 amino acids. CDR1 and CDR2 from the germline V gene are MGHRA and YSYEKL. The trim removed 3 bases at V and 5 bases at J, leaving 6 bases unmatched. CDR3: CASSHQTGEETQYF. CDR3 coding DNA: TGCGCCAGCAGCCACCAAACAGGGGAGGAGACCCAGTACTTC.

V is TRBV7-9 and J is TRBJ1-1, with a tentative D call TRBD1 (6 bases). Per the germline V gene, CDR1 is SEHNR and CDR2 is FQNEAQ (reference sequence). The CDR3 has 15 amino acids. V shed 0 bases and J shed 7 bases, with 15 bases lying between them. DNA of the CDR3: TGTGCCAGCAGCTTAGCTTTGACAGGCAACTTTGAAGCTTTCTTT. This gives the protein CASSLALTGNFEAFF. Full variable domain (remainder filled in from reference TRBV7-9 and TRBJ1-1): DTGVSQNPRHKITKRGQNVTFRCDPISEHNRLYWYRQTLGQGPEFLTYFQNEAQLEKSRLLSDRFSAERPKGSFSTLEIQRTEQGDSAMYLCASSLALTGNFEAFFGQGTRLTVV.

J is TRBJ1-4 and V is TRBV21-1; the D call in the table, TRBD1, was not verified against the DNA. TRBV21-1 is tagged as a pseudogene. The CDR3 runs to 16 residues. CDR3: CASSKCPDRFNEKLFF. As DNA, the CDR3 is TGTGCCAGCAGCAAATGTCCGGACAGATTTAATGAAAAACTGTTTTTT.

The CDR3 protein is CASSQDKSRSMNTEAFF. DNA of the CDR3: TGCGCCAGCAGCCAAGATAAATCGAGGAGCATGAACACTGAAGCTTTCTTT. The chain carries TRBV4-1 and TRBJ1-1; D unresolved. The CDR3 sequence is 17 residues long. Trimming pared 0 bases from V and 0 bases from J, leaving 14 bases between. In germline, CDR1 is MGHRA, CDR2 YSYEKL.

The rearrangement uses TRBV30 and TRBJ2-2, with 8 bases aligning to TRBD2. This CDR3 spans 14 amino acids. The V gene end was trimmed by 2 bases and the J gene end by 5 bases; junction bases not matched to a gene: 4. Per germline, CDR1 GTSNPN and CDR2 SVGIG (reference sequence). The CDR3, as DNA: TGTGCCTGGAGTATTGCGGGGGGAACCGGGGAGCTGTTTTTT. Encoded protein: CAWSIAGGTGELFF.

The table lists this clone with a count of one. The chain joins TRBV14 to TRBJ1-1; perhaps TRBD1 as D (5 bases). The CDR3 spans 11 residues. The germline CDR1 and CDR2 sequences are SGHDN and FVKESK. The germline V and J ends were trimmed by 8 bases and 9 bases, with 13 bases remaining between them. CDR3 DNA: TGTGCCAGCGACGCAGGGTTTAAAGCTTTCTTT. Translation: CASDAGFKAFF.

This clone was seen a few times. This chain connects TRBV5-6 to TRBJ1-1, with D unclear. V was clipped by 4 bases and J by 0 bases, with 19 bases between them. Germline V gene sequence: CDR1 SGHDT, CDR2 YYEEEE. This CDR3 is built from 17 residues. This chain's CDR3 is CASSVRTGTTMNTEAFF. The CDR3 DNA sequence: TGTGCCAGCAGCGTCAGAACGGGAACGACAATGAACACTGAAGCTTTCTTT.

The chain has TRBV4-2 and TRBJ2-1; the D gene is possibly TRBD2 (5 bases). V dropped 0 bases and J dropped 1 base, with 7 bases sitting between them. This CDR3 is built from 15 residues. CDR1 and CDR2 from the germline V gene are LGHNA and YNFKEQ. CDR3 bases: TGTGCCAGCAGCCAAGAGAGGGTTTCCTACAATGAGCAGTTCTTC. Its protein product is CASSQERVSYNEQFF.

The chain couples TRBV6-5 to TRBJ1-2; D is possibly TRBD1 (5 bases). Germline lookup yields CDR1 MNHEY and CDR2 SVGAGI. Trimming cost V 5 bases and J 4 bases, with 11 bases left between them. The CDR3 consists of 13 residues. CDR3 sequence reads: CASSPRQLYGYTF. The CDR3 DNA reads as TGTGCCAGCAGTCCACGACAGCTCTATGGCTACACCTTC.

This clone was detected a few times. The chain is built from TRBV7-2 and TRBJ2-7; 10 nucleotides match TRBD1. The length of the CDR3 is 13 residues. Looked up from germline, CDR1 is SGHTA and CDR2 is FQGNSA. V lost 3 bases and J lost 6; bases outside the gene matches: 2. DNA of the CDR3: TGTGCCAGCAGCTTTGGACAGGGGGGCGAGCAGTACTTC. This translates into CASSFGQGGEQYF.

This CDR3 reads CASSLAPRRSGANVLTF. The DNA for the CDR3 is TGTGCCAGCAGCTTGGCCCCGCGTCGCTCTGGGGCCAACGTCCTGACTTTC. The chain joins TRBV5-6 to TRBJ2-6; D ambiguous. Trimming took off 0 bases at V and 0 bases at J, with 10 bases between the two ends. The CDR3 has 17 amino acids. Germline V gene sequence: CDR1 SGHDT, CDR2 YYEEEE.

J is TRBJ1-1 and V is TRBV14; possibly TRBD1 for D (5 bases). The V gene lost 0 bases and the J gene lost 3 bases, with 14 bases spanning the gap. The CDR3 sequence is 16 residues long. Germline V gene sequence: CDR1 SGHDN, CDR2 FVKESK. The CDR3 here is CASSQDRAVEDTEAFF. CDR3 DNA: TGTGCCAGCAGCCAAGACAGGGCGGTTGAGGACACTGAAGCTTTCTTT.

This clone came up once. The V gene is TRBV11-3, the J gene TRBJ1-1; D might be TRBD1 (5 bases). Trimming shortened V by 5 bases and J by 4 bases, and 11 bases separated the two germline ends. The length of the CDR3 is 13 residues. In germline, CDR1 is SGHNT, CDR2 YENEEA. The CDR3 sequence: CASSVAGGTEAFF. The CDR3 nucleotides are TGTGCCAGCAGCGTAGCCGGGGGCACTGAAGCTTTCTTT.

The V call is TRBV5-1, the J call TRBJ1-2; 9 bases map to TRBD1. Unmatched junction bases numbered 12, after V lost 3 bases and J lost 0 bases. CDR1 SGHRS and CDR2 YFSETQ come from the germline V gene. The CDR3 has 18 residues. CDR3 region: CASSWNPGQGLANYGYTF. The CDR3 bases are TGCGCCAGCAGCTGGAATCCGGGACAGGGATTAGCTAACTATGGCTACACCTTC.

The V call is TRBV7-8, the J call TRBJ1-2, with no clear D. Looked up from germline, CDR1 is SGHVS and CDR2 is FQNEAQ. V was trimmed by 0 bases and J by 8 bases, leaving 10 bases between them. The CDR3 extends over 13 amino acids. The DNA for the CDR3 is TGTGCCAGCAGCTTAGCACCCGGGTTCGGCTACACCTTC. This codes for CASSLAPGFGYTF.

This sequence joins TRBV7-2 and TRBJ2-7; tentatively, D is TRBD2 (5 bases). The CDR3 runs 13 residues. Germline CDR1 SGHTA, CDR2 FQGNSA. The ends were cut back, 1 base at V and 3 bases at J, with 7 bases in the middle. The CDR3 protein is CASSLVRGYEQYF. The CDR3 coding sequence is TGTGCCAGCAGCTTAGTTCGGGGCTACGAGCAGTACTTC.

The chain combines TRBV5-4 with TRBJ2-5; D may be TRBD1 (6 bases). Germline assignment: CDR1 SGHNT and CDR2 YYREEE (reference sequence). V lost 1 base and J 5 bases, leaving 12 bases between the germline ends. The CDR3 runs 14 residues. In nucleotides, the CDR3 is TGTGCCAGCAGCTTGCGTGACAGGAGGGAGACCCAGTACTTC. Residues: CASSLRDRRETQYF.

This clone showed up just a few times. J is TRBJ1-6 and V is TRBV5-6; D is undetermined. V lost 4 bases, J lost 8 bases, and 13 bases lay in between. Germline V CDR1 and CDR2: SGHDT, YYEEEE. The CDR3 is made up of 14 amino acids. The CDR3 DNA sequence: TGTGCCAGCAGCCTACGGGGTGGGGATTCACCCCTCCACTTT. It translates to CASSLRGGDSPLHF.

The chain carries TRBV7-3 and TRBJ2-2; 11 positions agree with TRBD2. V trimming: 4 bases; J trimming: 2 bases; junction bases outside the gene matches: 3. The CDR3 runs 16 residues. CDR1 is SGHTA and CDR2 is FQGTGA in the germline V gene. The DNA of the CDR3 is TGTGCCAGCAGCTCCGGGACTAGCGGAAACACCGGGGAGCTGTTTTTT. Translation gives CASSSGTSGNTGELFF.

The gene calls are TRBV7-2 and TRBJ1-5; 12 nucleotides align to TRBD1. The V segment lost 3 bases and the J segment 7 bases; nucleotides outside the gene matches: 4. The CDR3 length is 15 residues. Looked up from germline, CDR1 is SGHTA and CDR2 is FQGNSA. CDR3 sequence (DNA): TGTGCCAGCAGCTTGGGGACAGGGGGCCGACAGCCCCAGCATTTT. As protein: CASSLGTGGRQPQHF. The complete variable domain, with remaining parts taken from reference TRBV7-2 and TRBJ1-5, reads GAGVSQSPSNKVTEKGKDVELRCDPISGHTALYWYRQSLGQGLEFLIYFQGNSAPDKSGLPSDRFSAERTGGSVSTLTIQRTQQEDSAVYLCASSLGTGGRQPQHFGDGTRLSIL.

This clone has just a few counts. The J gene is TRBJ2-7, the V gene TRBV7-6, with D unclear. The CDR3 totals 15 residues. V lost 5 bases, J lost 0 bases, and 14 bases lay in between. The V gene's germline CDR1 is SGHVS and CDR2 FNYEAQ. The chain's CDR3 is CASSPQPSGSYEQYF. The CDR3 region has the DNA TGTGCCAGCAGCCCTCAGCCATCGGGCTCCTACGAGCAGTACTTC.

The CDR3 nucleotides read TGTGCCAGCAGCACGGCGGGGCGGGGGGTTTACAATGAGCAGTTCTTC. It yields the protein CASSTAGRGVYNEQFF. The rearrangement uses TRBV7-2 and TRBJ2-1; TRBD2 agrees at 8 bases. Per germline, CDR1 SGHTA and CDR2 FQGNSA. Germline trimming cut 5 bases from V and 4 bases from J; bases unmatched to any gene: 10. The CDR3 is 16 amino acids.

Here the CDR3 DNA reads TGTGCCAGCAGCTTTTTTCTCCAGGAACAGCCCCAGCATTTT. Protein product: CASSFFLQEQPQHF. The rearrangement joins TRBV5-8 to TRBJ1-5; no reliable D call. The germline V gene encodes CDR1 SGHTS and CDR2 YDEGEE. Trimming took 2 bases from V and 7 from J, leaving 13 bases between them. The CDR3 extends over 14 amino acids. The full variable domain, completed using reference TRBV5-8 and TRBJ1-5, is EAGVTQSPTHLIKTRGQQATLRCSPISGHTSVYWYQQALGLGLQFLLWYDEGEERNRGNFPPRFSGRQFPNYSSELNVNALELEDSALYLCASSFFLQEQPQHFGDGTRLSIL.